Listed below are T cell receptor beta chains from one sample, sequenced in a study of early T cells in non-severe SARS-CoV-2 infection. A single record per CDR3 protein comes from TCRdb applying MiXCR to the 5' RACE reads. The data show tens of thousands of distinct CDR3 sequences, 9.5% to 12% seen once. The source was whole blood, collected at baseline. These TCRs come from an adult who was a healthcare worker with PCR-confirmed SARS-CoV-2 infection or an uninfected control (not recorded which). Each CDR3 is given with its conserved first and last residue. Fields, in order: CDR3 protein, CDR3 DNA, J gene, CDR3 length, V gene, D gene, clone size. A D gene is named only where the DNA matches it firmly. A row's size may be missing; if present it is once, few, many or a size class.

CDR3aa: CSAREMTSGRPDTQYF; CDR3nt: TGCAGTGCTAGAGAGATGACTAGCGGGAGGCCAGATACGCAGTATTTT; j_gene: TRBJ2-3; len: 16; v_gene: TRBV20-1; d_gene: TRBD2; abundance: -
CDR3aa: CASSYTGTGVPHEQYF; CDR3nt: TGCGCCAGCAGCTATACCGGGACAGGGGTTCCCCACGAGCAGTACTTC; j_gene: TRBJ2-7; len: 16; v_gene: TRBV5-1; d_gene: TRBD1; abundance: few
CDR3aa: CATSDSGTGGSNQPQHF; CDR3nt: TGTGCCACCAGTGACTCTGGGACAGGGGGGAGCAATCAGCCCCAGCATTTT; j_gene: TRBJ1-5; len: 17; v_gene: TRBV24-1; d_gene: TRBD1; abundance: many
CDR3aa: CASSPRGLDVLTF; CDR3nt: TGTGCCAGCAGCCCAAGGGGGCTAGACGTCCTGACTTTC; j_gene: TRBJ2-6; len: 13; v_gene: TRBV7-8; d_gene: TRBD1; abundance: few
CDR3aa: CASSQSGGPTDTQYF; CDR3nt: TGTGCCAGCAGCCAAAGCGGGGGCCCCACAGATACGCAGTATTTT; j_gene: TRBJ2-3; len: 15; v_gene: TRBV4-2; d_gene: TRBD2; abundance: many
CDR3aa: CSVLGTRGTTNEKLFF; CDR3nt: TGCAGCGTCCTAGGGACCCGAGGGACAACTAATGAAAAACTGTTTTTT; j_gene: TRBJ1-4; len: 16; v_gene: TRBV29-1; d_gene: -; abundance: many
CDR3aa: CASSPEFSGNTIYF; CDR3nt: TGTGCCAGCAGTCCGGAATTCTCTGGAAACACCATATATTTT; j_gene: TRBJ1-3; len: 14; v_gene: TRBV6-2/TRBV6-3; d_gene: -; abundance: many
CDR3aa: CASSFPGLRETQYF; CDR3nt: TGTGCCAGCAGCTTTCCGGGACTCCGCGAGACCCAGTACTTC; j_gene: TRBJ2-5; len: 14; v_gene: TRBV7-2; d_gene: -; abundance: few
CDR3aa: CASSLAQTQYF; CDR3nt: TGTGCCAGCAGCTTGGCGCAGACCCAGTACTTC; j_gene: TRBJ2-5; len: 11; v_gene: TRBV5-6; d_gene: -; abundance: -
CDR3aa: CASSPSADKYGYTF; CDR3nt: TGTGCCAGCTCACCTTCAGCAGACAAGTATGGCTACACCTTC; j_gene: TRBJ1-2; len: 14; v_gene: TRBV18; d_gene: -; abundance: -
CDR3aa: CASSMDRVTGNTIYF; CDR3nt: TGTGCCAGCAGCATGGACAGGGTAACTGGAAACACCATATATTTT; j_gene: TRBJ1-3; len: 15; v_gene: TRBV21-1; d_gene: -; abundance: -
CDR3aa: CSVGSDEQYF; CDR3nt: TGCAGCGTAGGATCTGACGAGCAGTACTTC; j_gene: TRBJ2-7; len: 10; v_gene: TRBV29-1; d_gene: -; abundance: -
CDR3aa: CASSLFSGRQKETQYF; CDR3nt: TGTGCCAGCAGTTTATTCTCGGGCCGACAGAAAGAGACCCAGTACTTC; j_gene: TRBJ2-5; len: 16; v_gene: TRBV27; d_gene: -; abundance: many
CDR3aa: CATRDGDEDTQYF; CDR3nt: TGCGCCACCAGGGACGGAGATGAAGATACGCAGTATTTT; j_gene: TRBJ2-3; len: 13; v_gene: TRBV5-1; d_gene: -; abundance: few
CDR3aa: CSVVLANEQFF; CDR3nt: TGCAGCGTTGTTCTCGCAAATGAGCAGTTCTTC; j_gene: TRBJ2-1; len: 11; v_gene: TRBV29-1; d_gene: -; abundance: many
CDR3aa: CASSLTGPGNNEQFF; CDR3nt: TGTGCCAGCAGTTTAACAGGCCCCGGGAACAATGAGCAGTTCTTC; j_gene: TRBJ2-1; len: 15; v_gene: TRBV12-3/TRBV12-4; d_gene: -; abundance: few
CDR3aa: CASSQDRREPQHF; CDR3nt: TGTGCCAGCAGCCAAGATCGTAGGGAGCCCCAGCATTTT; j_gene: TRBJ1-5; len: 13; v_gene: TRBV3-1; d_gene: -; abundance: many
CDR3aa: CASSPGSDGYTF; CDR3nt: TGTGCCAGCAGTCCGGGTTCCGATGGCTACACCTTC; j_gene: TRBJ1-2; len: 12; v_gene: TRBV12-3/TRBV12-4; d_gene: -; abundance: few
CDR3aa: CASSYSFTPPSYEQYF; CDR3nt: TGTGCCAGCAGTTACTCTTTTACACCCCCGTCCTACGAGCAGTACTTC; j_gene: TRBJ2-7; len: 16; v_gene: TRBV6-2/TRBV6-3; d_gene: -; abundance: many
CDR3aa: CASTDSNQPQHF; CDR3nt: TGTGCCAGCACCGATAGCAATCAGCCCCAGCATTTT; j_gene: TRBJ1-5; len: 12; v_gene: TRBV7-9; d_gene: -; abundance: many
CDR3aa: CSARPQEYTEAFF; CDR3nt: TGCAGTGCTAGACCCCAAGAGTACACTGAAGCTTTCTTT; j_gene: TRBJ1-1; len: 13; v_gene: TRBV20-1; d_gene: -; abundance: few
CDR3aa: CASRQIGNEQFF; CDR3nt: TGTGCCAGCAGACAAATTGGAAATGAGCAGTTCTTC; j_gene: TRBJ2-1; len: 12; v_gene: TRBV7-6; d_gene: -; abundance: -
CDR3aa: CSASYGTGALMNTEAFF; CDR3nt: TGCAGTGCTAGCTACGGGACAGGGGCACTTATGAACACTGAAGCTTTCTTT; j_gene: TRBJ1-1; len: 17; v_gene: TRBV20-1; d_gene: TRBD1; abundance: many
CDR3aa: CASSPMGLNYGYTF; CDR3nt: TGTGCCAGCTCACCAATGGGCCTGAACTATGGCTACACCTTC; j_gene: TRBJ1-2; len: 14; v_gene: TRBV18; d_gene: -; abundance: -
CDR3aa: CSVGGTGRGQFYTF; CDR3nt: TGCAGCGTTGGGGGCACAGGCAGGGGCCAATTCTACACCTTC; j_gene: TRBJ1-2; len: 14; v_gene: TRBV29-1; d_gene: -; abundance: -
CDR3aa: CSARLSGGANTQYF; CDR3nt: TGCAGTGCTAGATTAAGCGGGGGGGCTAATACGCAGTATTTT; j_gene: TRBJ2-3; len: 14; v_gene: TRBV20-1; d_gene: TRBD2; abundance: -
CDR3aa: CASSPLARRDTGELFF; CDR3nt: TGTGCCAGCTCACCACTTGCCCGGAGGGACACCGGGGAGCTGTTTTTT; j_gene: TRBJ2-2; len: 16; v_gene: TRBV18; d_gene: -; abundance: -
CDR3aa: CASSLVGGTGNEQFF; CDR3nt: TGTGCCAGCAGCTTAGTCGGGGGTACCGGAAATGAGCAGTTCTTC; j_gene: TRBJ2-1; len: 15; v_gene: TRBV11-2; d_gene: -; abundance: medium-sized
CDR3aa: CASSQARVSVYGYTF; CDR3nt: TGCGCCAGCAGCCAAGCGAGGGTTAGTGTTTATGGCTACACCTTC; j_gene: TRBJ1-2; len: 15; v_gene: TRBV5-1; d_gene: -; abundance: many
CDR3aa: CASSSGQVVTNEQFF; CDR3nt: TGCGCCAGCAGCTCGGGACAGGTGGTGACCAATGAGCAGTTCTTC; j_gene: TRBJ2-1; len: 15; v_gene: TRBV5-1; d_gene: TRBD1; abundance: -
CDR3aa: CSVMTASYGYTF; CDR3nt: TGCAGCGTGATGACAGCCTCCTATGGCTACACCTTC; j_gene: TRBJ1-2; len: 12; v_gene: TRBV29-1; d_gene: -; abundance: -
CDR3aa: CASSSGRTVNSPLHF; CDR3nt: TGTGCCAGCAGCTCTGGGAGGACCGTGAATTCACCCCTCCACTTT; j_gene: TRBJ1-6; len: 15; v_gene: TRBV7-3; d_gene: -; abundance: -
CDR3aa: CASSSGLAGGHNNEQFF; CDR3nt: TGTGCCAGCAGCTCGGGACTAGCGGGGGGGCATAACAATGAGCAGTTCTTC; j_gene: TRBJ2-1; len: 17; v_gene: TRBV11-1; d_gene: TRBD2; abundance: many
CDR3aa: CASSLTASGSPEQYF; CDR3nt: TGCGCCAGCAGCTTGACTGCTAGCGGGAGCCCCGAGCAGTACTTC; j_gene: TRBJ2-7; len: 15; v_gene: TRBV5-1; d_gene: TRBD2; abundance: few
CDR3aa: CASSDSTSGSIYEQFF; CDR3nt: TGTGCCAGCAGTGACTCTACCAGCGGGAGTATCTATGAGCAGTTCTTC; j_gene: TRBJ2-1; len: 16; v_gene: TRBV6-4; d_gene: TRBD2; abundance: many
CDR3aa: CASSYSEGAETQYF; CDR3nt: TGTGCCAGCAGTTACTCTGAGGGGGCGGAGACCCAGTACTTC; j_gene: TRBJ2-5; len: 14; v_gene: TRBV6-6; d_gene: TRBD1; abundance: -
CDR3aa: CASSQDRDTNYGYTF; CDR3nt: TGCGCCAGCAGCCAAGACAGGGACACTAACTATGGCTACACCTTC; j_gene: TRBJ1-2; len: 15; v_gene: TRBV4-1; d_gene: -; abundance: -
CDR3aa: CSVERLLTTYGYTF; CDR3nt: TGCAGCGTTGAAAGGCTTCTAACAACCTATGGCTACACCTTC; j_gene: TRBJ1-2; len: 14; v_gene: TRBV29-1; d_gene: -; abundance: -
CDR3aa: CASKAPSQGGTEAFF; CDR3nt: TGTGCCAGCAAAGCCCCTTCCCAGGGAGGGACTGAAGCTTTCTTT; j_gene: TRBJ1-1; len: 15; v_gene: TRBV27; d_gene: -; abundance: -
CDR3aa: CSVSRQENTEAFF; CDR3nt: TGCAGCGTTTCAAGACAGGAGAACACTGAAGCTTTCTTT; j_gene: TRBJ1-1; len: 13; v_gene: TRBV29-1; d_gene: -; abundance: few
CDR3aa: CSATGTVIGEQFF; CDR3nt: TGCAGTGCCACCGGGACAGTGATTGGGGAGCAGTTCTTC; j_gene: TRBJ2-1; len: 13; v_gene: TRBV20-1; d_gene: TRBD1; abundance: -
CDR3aa: CATLTSGANVLTF; CDR3nt: TGTGCCACCTTGACCTCTGGGGCCAACGTCCTGACTTTC; j_gene: TRBJ2-6; len: 13; v_gene: TRBV15; d_gene: -; abundance: -
CDR3aa: CASSFLAGELFF; CDR3nt: TGTGCCAGCAGTTTCCTCGCCGGGGAGCTGTTTTTT; j_gene: TRBJ2-2; len: 12; v_gene: TRBV27; d_gene: -; abundance: few